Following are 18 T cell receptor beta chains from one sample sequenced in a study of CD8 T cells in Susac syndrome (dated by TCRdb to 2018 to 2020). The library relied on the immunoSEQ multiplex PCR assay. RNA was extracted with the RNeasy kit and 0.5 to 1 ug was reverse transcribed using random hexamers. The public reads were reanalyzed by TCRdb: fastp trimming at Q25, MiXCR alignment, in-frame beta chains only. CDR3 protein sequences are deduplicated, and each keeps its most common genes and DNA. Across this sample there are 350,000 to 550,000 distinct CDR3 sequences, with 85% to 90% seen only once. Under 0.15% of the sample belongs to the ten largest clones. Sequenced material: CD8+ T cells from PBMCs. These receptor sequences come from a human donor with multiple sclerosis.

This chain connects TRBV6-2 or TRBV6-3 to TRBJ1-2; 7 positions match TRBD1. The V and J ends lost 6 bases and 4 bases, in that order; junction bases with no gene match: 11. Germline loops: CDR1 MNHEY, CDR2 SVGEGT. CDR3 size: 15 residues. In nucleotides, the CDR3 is TGTGCCAGCAGCCACACGGCAGGGGGAGGCTATGGCTACACCTTC. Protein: CASSHTAGGGYGYTF.

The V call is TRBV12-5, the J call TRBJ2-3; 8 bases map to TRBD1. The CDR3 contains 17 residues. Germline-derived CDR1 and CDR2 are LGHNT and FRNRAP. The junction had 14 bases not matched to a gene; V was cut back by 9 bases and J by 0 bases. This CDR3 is CASRPSGGQESTDTQYF. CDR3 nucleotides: TGTGCTAGCCGTCCCTCAGGGGGCCAAGAGAGCACAGATACGCAGTATTTT.

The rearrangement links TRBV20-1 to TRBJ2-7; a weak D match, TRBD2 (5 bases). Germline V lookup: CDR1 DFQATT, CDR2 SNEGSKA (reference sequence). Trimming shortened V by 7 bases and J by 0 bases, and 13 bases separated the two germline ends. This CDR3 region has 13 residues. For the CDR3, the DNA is TGCAGTGTTTGGTCGGGGAACTCCTACGAGCAGTACTTC. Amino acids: CSVWSGNSYEQYF.

The DNA for the CDR3 is TGTGCCAGCTCATTTGAACCAGGGGACGAGCAGTACTTC. The encoded protein is CASSFEPGDEQYF. The chain is built from TRBV9 and TRBJ2-7; D perhaps matches TRBD1 (6 bases). Germline V CDR1 and CDR2: SGDLS, YYNGEE. This CDR3 is built from 13 residues. Between the trimmed V and J ends, which lost 7 bases and 5 bases, there was a span of 16 bases.

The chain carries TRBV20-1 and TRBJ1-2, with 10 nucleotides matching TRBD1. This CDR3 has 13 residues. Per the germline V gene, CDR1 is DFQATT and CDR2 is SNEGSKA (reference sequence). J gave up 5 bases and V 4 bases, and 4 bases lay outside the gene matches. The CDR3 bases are TGCAGTGCTAAGGGACAGGGGATATATGGCTACACCTTC. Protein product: CSAKGQGIYGYTF.

CDR3 loop: CASSWGPGNEAFF. The DNA for the CDR3 is TGTGCCAGCAGTTGGGGGCCAGGAAATGAAGCTTTCTTT. J is TRBJ1-1 and V is TRBV27; TRBD1 might be the D (6 bases). The CDR3 has 13 residues. Looked up from germline, CDR1 is MNHEY and CDR2 is SMNVEV (reference sequence). V gave up 4 bases and J gave up 7 bases, with 13 bases separating them.

The CDR3 nucleotides read TGTGCCAGCAGATTGACAGGGGGAACAGATACGCAGTATTTT. It translates to CASRLTGGTDTQYF. The rearrangement joins TRBV27 to TRBJ2-3; 9 bases map to TRBD1. Germline V gene data show CDR1 as MNHEY and CDR2 as SMNVEV (reference sequence). This CDR3 is built from 14 residues. J was trimmed by 3 bases and V by 6 bases; bases with no gene match: 4.

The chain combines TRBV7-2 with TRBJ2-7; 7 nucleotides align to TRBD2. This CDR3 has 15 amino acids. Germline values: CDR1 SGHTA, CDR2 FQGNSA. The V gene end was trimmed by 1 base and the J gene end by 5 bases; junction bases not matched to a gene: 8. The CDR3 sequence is CASSLGWASGDEQYF. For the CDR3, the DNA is TGTGCCAGCAGCTTAGGTTGGGCTAGCGGAGACGAGCAGTACTTC.

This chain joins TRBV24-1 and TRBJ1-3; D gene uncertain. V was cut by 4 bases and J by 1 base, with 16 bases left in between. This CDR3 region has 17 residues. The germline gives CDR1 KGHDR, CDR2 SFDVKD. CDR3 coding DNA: TGTGCCACCAGTGACCCTGGACCGCCGGGGTCTGGAAACACCATATATTTT. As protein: CATSDPGPPGSGNTIYF.

CDR3 in DNA: TGTGCCAGCAGCTCGGATGGGGGATCGTCCTACGAGCAGTACTTC. It is translated as CASSSDGGSSYEQYF. V and J are TRBV7-2 and TRBJ2-7; D may match TRBD1 or TRBD2 (5 bases each). V was trimmed by 4 bases and J by 1 base, leaving 14 bases between them. CDR1 is SGHTA, CDR2 FQGNSA, per germline. This CDR3 spans 15 amino acids.

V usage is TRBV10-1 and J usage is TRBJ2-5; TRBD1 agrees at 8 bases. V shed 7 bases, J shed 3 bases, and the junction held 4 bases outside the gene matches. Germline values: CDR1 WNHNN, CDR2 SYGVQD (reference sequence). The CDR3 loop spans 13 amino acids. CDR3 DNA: TGCGCCAGCAACAACAGGGGGGAAGAGACCCAGTACTTC. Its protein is CASNNRGEETQYF.

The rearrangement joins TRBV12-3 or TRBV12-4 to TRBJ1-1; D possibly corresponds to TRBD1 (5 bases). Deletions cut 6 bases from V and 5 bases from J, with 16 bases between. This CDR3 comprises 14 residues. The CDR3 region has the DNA TGTGCCAGCAGGGGCCGGTGGGGCGAAACTGAAGCTTTCTTT. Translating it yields CASRGRWGETEAFF.

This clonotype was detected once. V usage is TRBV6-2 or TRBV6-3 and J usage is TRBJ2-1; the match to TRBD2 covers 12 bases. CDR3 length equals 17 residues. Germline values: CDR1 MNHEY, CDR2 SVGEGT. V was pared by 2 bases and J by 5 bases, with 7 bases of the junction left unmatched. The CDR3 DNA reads TGTGCCAGCAGTTACGTCCCCCTAGCGGGAGGGGACAATGAGCAGTTCTTC. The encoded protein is CASSYVPLAGGDNEQFF.

CDR3 sequence: CSVDWGRTYNEQFF. In DNA form, the CDR3 reads TGCAGCGTTGATTGGGGACGCACCTACAATGAGCAGTTCTTC. The chain employs TRBV29-1 and TRBJ2-1; D assignment may be TRBD1 or TRBD2 (5 bases each). V was shortened by 3 bases and J by 2 bases, with 11 bases between the two germline ends. CDR1 is SQVTM, CDR2 ANQGSEA, per germline. The CDR3 covers 14 residues.

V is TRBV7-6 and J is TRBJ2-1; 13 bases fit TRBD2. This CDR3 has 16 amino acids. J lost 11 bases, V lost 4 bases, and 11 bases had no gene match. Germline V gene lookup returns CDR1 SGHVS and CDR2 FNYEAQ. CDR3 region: CASSSLLAGGRGQQFF. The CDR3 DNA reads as TGTGCCAGCAGCTCCTTACTAGCGGGGGGGCGTGGTCAGCAGTTCTTC.

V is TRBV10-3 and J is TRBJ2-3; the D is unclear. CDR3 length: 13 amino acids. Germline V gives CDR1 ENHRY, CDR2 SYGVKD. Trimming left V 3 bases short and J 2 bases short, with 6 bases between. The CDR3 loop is CAISDLYTDTQYF. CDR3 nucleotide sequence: TGTGCCATCAGTGACCTTTACACAGATACGCAGTATTTT.

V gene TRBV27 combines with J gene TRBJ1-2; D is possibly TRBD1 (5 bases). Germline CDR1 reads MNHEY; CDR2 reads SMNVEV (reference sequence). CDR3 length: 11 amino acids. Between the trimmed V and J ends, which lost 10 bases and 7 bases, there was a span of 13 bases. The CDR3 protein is CATLGASGYTF. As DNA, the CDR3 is TGTGCCACTCTCGGGGCCTCTGGCTACACCTTC.

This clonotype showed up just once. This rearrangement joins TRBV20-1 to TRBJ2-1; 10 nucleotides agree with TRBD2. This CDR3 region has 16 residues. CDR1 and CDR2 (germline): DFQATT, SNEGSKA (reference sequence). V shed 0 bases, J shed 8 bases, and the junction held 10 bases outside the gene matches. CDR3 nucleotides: TGCAGTGCTAGAGAGCAAATAGCGGGAGGTTTGTATGAGCAGTTCTTC. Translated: CSAREQIAGGLYEQFF.